The sample holds a few counts of the clone carrying this T cell receptor (beta chain). Its antigen is unknown. The sample is drawn from a study of post-analysis software for immune sequencing data. For the study at large: Recorded disease courses covered relapsing-remitting, secondary progressive and progressive-relapsing multiple sclerosis. Some patients had no subtype annotation.

Study results and limitations: The five TRBV segments detected at higher frequency in patients than in controls included TRBV5-6, TRBV5-1 and TRBV20-1. There was significantly lower normalized Chao1 diversity in multiple sclerosis patients than in controls.

The CDR3 consists of 15 residues. With 6 bases clipped from V and 4 bases from J, the junction kept 9 bases outside the gene matches. Unique molecular identifiers featured in each of the TCR beta cDNA libraries. The source material, roughly 0.85 to 10 million T cells, gave rise to 500,000 or so cDNA molecules. TCRdb itself ran the PCR reads through MiXCR, one entry per CDR3 protein. Of 750,000 to 950,000 distinct CDR3 sequences detected, 40% to 55% appear once; the ten largest clones hold just under 5%. Sequenced sample: blood. This TCR was sampled from a girl between 5 and 17 years old with multiple sclerosis. This chain links TRBV12-3 or TRBV12-4 with TRBJ2-3; 8 nucleotides agree with TRBD1. The CDR3 region has the DNA TGTGCCAGCAGCCTCAGACAGGGGTCGGCAGATACGCAGTATTTT. Translated, it gives CASSLRQGSADTQYF.